This T cell receptor beta chain emerged from a study of cytomegalovirus exposure and HLA in healthy donors. On this clone: Its antigen remains unidentified.

The PCR was carried out with 60 Vbeta primers and 13 Jbeta primers. Only in-frame clones appear in the TCRdb table, and some are missing; sequencing was by immunoSEQ multiplex PCR. In the table there are more than 65,000 clones, about 79% of which are singletons. The V segment lost 4 bases and the J segment 3 bases; nucleotides outside the gene matches: 7. This CDR3 has 15 residues. Germline CDR1 is MDHEN and CDR2 is SYDVKM. As for the donors, each was a healthy bone marrow donor. Whole-study findings and limits: Reports credit the classifier with highly specific, highly sensitive diagnosis of cytomegalovirus status. More clonal expansion characterized HLA-associated TCR beta chains than equally common others in a later analysis.

This receptor was identified in a man aged 18 to 35 in good health and CMV-seropositive. This chain joins TRBV28 and TRBJ2-7; 9 nucleotides align to TRBD1. Input material: PBMCs. CDR3 DNA sequence: TGTGCCAGCAGTTCCCGGACAGGGGTTTACTACGAGCAGTACTTC. Encoded protein: CASSSRTGVYYEQYF.